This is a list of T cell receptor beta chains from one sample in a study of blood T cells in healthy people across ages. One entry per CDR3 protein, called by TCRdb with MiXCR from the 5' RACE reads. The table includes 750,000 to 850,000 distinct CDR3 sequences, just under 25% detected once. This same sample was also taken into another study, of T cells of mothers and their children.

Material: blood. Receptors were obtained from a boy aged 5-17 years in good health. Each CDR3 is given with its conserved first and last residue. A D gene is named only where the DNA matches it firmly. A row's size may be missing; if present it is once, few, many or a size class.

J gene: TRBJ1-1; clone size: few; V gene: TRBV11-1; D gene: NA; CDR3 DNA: TGTGCCAGCAGCCCTCGCCAAAGAAGTGCAGGGTTCAACGCAAACGGGTCGAACACTGAAGCTTTCTTT; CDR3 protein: CASSPRQRSAGFNANGSNTEAFF
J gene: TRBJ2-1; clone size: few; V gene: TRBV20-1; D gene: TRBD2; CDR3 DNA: TGCAGTGCTAGAGAGTCTCCCGGGACTAGCGGGAGCGATGAGCAGTTCTTC; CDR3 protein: CSARESPGTSGSDEQFF
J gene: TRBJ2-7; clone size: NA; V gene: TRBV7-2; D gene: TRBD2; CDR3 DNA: TGTGCCAGCAGCTTAGCCCCGGGACTAGCGGGAGAATACGAGCAGTACTTC; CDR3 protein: CASSLAPGLAGEYEQYF
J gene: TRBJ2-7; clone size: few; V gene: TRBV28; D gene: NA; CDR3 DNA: TGTGCCAGCAGTTACGCCCCGGGACAAGAATACGAGCAGTACTTC; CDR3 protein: CASSYAPGQEYEQYF
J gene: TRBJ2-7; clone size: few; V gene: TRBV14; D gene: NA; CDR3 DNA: TGTGCCAGCAGCACCGGGAGTAACCCGTACGAGCAGTACTTC; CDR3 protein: CASSTGSNPYEQYF
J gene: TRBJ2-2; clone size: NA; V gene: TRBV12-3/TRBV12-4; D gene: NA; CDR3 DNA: TGTGCCAGCAGTAGCCGACAGGCGGAGTTCTCCGGGGAGCTGTTTTTT; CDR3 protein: CASSSRQAEFSGELFF
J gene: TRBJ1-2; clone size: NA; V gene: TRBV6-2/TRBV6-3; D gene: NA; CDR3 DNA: TGTGCCAGCACCCGAGGACAGAAGTATGGCTACACCTTC; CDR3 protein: CASTRGQKYGYTF
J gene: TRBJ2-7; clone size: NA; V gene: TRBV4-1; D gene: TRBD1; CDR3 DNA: TGCGCCAGCAGCCAAGAAGGCCGGGACAGCTACGAGCAGTACTTC; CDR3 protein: CASSQEGRDSYEQYF
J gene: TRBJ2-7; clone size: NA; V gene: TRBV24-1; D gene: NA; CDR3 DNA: TGTGCCACCAGTGATTCGACAGAACCCTCCTACGAGCAGTACTTC; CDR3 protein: CATSDSTEPSYEQYF
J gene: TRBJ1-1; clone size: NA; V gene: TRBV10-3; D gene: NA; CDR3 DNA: TGTGCCATCAGTGATCAGAGTAGCACTGAAGCTTTCTTT; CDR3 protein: CAISDQSSTEAFF
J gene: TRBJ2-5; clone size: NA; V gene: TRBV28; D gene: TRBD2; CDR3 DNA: TGTGCCAGCAGTGGAGCCGGGACTAGCGGGGAAGAGACCCAGTACTTC; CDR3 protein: CASSGAGTSGEETQYF
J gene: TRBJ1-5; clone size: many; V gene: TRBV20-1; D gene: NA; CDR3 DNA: TGCAGTGCTAGAAGTTTGGGGAATAGCAATCAGCCCCAGCATTTT; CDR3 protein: CSARSLGNSNQPQHF
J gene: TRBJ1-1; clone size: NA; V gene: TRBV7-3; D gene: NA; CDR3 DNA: TGTGCCAGCAGCTTACTTGCCGGGAACACTGAAGCTTTCTTT; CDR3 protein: CASSLLAGNTEAFF
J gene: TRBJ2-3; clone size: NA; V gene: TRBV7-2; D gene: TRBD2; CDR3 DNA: TGTGCCAGCAGCCCAGGACTAGCGGGACCGCGCACAGATACGCAGTATTTT; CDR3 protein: CASSPGLAGPRTDTQYF
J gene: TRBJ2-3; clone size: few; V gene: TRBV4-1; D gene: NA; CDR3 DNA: TGCGCCAGCAGCCAAGATGAGAGCGGTTCAAGCACAGATACGCAGTATTTT; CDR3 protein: CASSQDESGSSTDTQYF
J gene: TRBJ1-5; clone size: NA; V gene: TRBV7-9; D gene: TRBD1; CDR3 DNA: TGTGCCAGCAGCTTCGGGACAGGGGGCTCTCAGCCCCAGCATTTT; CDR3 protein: CASSFGTGGSQPQHF
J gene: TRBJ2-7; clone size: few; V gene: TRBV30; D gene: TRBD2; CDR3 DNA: TGTGCCTTTTGGGAGGGCATCTACGAGCAGTACTTC; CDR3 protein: CAFWEGIYEQYF
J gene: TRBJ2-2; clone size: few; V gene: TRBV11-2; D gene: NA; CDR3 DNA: TGTGCCAGCAGCTCTAGCTCTAGGTTCGGGGAGCTGTTTTTT; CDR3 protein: CASSSSSRFGELFF
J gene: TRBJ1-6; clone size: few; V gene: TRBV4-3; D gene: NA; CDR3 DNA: TGCGCCAGCAGCCAAGAGGGGACAAGTAATTCACCCCTCCACTTT; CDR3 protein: CASSQEGTSNSPLHF
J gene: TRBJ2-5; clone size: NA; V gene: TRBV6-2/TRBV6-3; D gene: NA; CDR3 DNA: TGTGCCAGCAGTTACTCTCTGGGAAGCACAGAGACCCAGTACTTC; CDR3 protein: CASSYSLGSTETQYF
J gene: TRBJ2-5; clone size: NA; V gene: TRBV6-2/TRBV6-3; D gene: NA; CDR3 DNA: TGTGCCAGCAGTTACTCCTTTGGAGGGGTCGAGACCCAGTACTTC; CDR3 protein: CASSYSFGGVETQYF
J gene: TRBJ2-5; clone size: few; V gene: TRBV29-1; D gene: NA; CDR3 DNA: TGCAGCGTTGAAAAGGCTCAGACCCAGTACTTC; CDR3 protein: CSVEKAQTQYF
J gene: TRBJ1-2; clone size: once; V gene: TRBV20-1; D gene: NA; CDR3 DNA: TGCAGTGCTCCCAAGACGAACTATGGCTACACCTTC; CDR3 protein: CSAPKTNYGYTF
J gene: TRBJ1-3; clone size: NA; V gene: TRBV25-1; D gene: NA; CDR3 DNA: TGTGCCAGCAGTCCCCTGACAGGCCTCTCTGGAAACACCATATATTTT; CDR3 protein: CASSPLTGLSGNTIYF
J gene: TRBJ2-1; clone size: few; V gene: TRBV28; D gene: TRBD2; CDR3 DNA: TGTGCCAGCAGTTTTGTAGCGGGGGGGAGCTACAATGAGCAGTTCTTC; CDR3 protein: CASSFVAGGSYNEQFF
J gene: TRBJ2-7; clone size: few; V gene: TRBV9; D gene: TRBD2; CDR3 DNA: TGTGCCAGCAGCGTAGTTCCAGCGGGAGTACACGAGCAGTACTTC; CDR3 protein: CASSVVPAGVHEQYF
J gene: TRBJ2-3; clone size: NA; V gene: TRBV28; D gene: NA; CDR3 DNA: TGTGCCAGCAGTTTTGCTCAGAGCACAGATACGCAGTATTTT; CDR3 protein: CASSFAQSTDTQYF
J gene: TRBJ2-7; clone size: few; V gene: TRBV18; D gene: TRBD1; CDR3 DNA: TGTGCCAGCACGACAGGGGTCACTACCTACGAGCAGTACTTC; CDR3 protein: CASTTGVTTYEQYF
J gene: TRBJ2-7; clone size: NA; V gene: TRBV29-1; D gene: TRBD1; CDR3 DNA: TGCAGCGCGGGACAGCACCGTTCCCACGAGCAGTACTTC; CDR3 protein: CSAGQHRSHEQYF
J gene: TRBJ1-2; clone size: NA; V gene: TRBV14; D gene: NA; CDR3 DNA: TGTGCCAGCAGCCAAGATCTAACATCTCCTAACTATGGCTACACCTTC; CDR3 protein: CASSQDLTSPNYGYTF
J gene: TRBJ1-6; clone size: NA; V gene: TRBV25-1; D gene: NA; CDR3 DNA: TGTGCCAGCAGTGACCAGGGAGTGAATTCACCCCTCCACTTT; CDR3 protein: CASSDQGVNSPLHF
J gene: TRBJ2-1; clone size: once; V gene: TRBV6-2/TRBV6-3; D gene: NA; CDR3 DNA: TGTGCCAGCAGTTTATCATGGCAGGAGCAGTTCTTC; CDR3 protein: CASSLSWQEQFF
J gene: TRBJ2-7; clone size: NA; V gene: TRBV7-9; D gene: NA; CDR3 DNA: TGTGCCAGCAGCTTAGTCGGAGTCCCGTCCTACGAGCAGTACTTC; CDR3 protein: CASSLVGVPSYEQYF
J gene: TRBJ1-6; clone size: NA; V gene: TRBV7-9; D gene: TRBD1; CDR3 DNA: TGTGCCAGCAGCCCTCCGTGGACAGGGGCGAATTCACCCCTCCACTTT; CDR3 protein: CASSPPWTGANSPLHF
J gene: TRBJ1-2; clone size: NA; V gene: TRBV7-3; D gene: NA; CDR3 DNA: TGTGCCAGCAGCTTAACGGGGGCATCGGACTATGGCTACACCTTC; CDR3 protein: CASSLTGASDYGYTF
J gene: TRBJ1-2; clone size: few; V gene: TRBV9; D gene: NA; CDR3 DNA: TGTGCCAGCAGCGTAGGACCCGGAAGGACGAACTATGGCTACACCTTC; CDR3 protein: CASSVGPGRTNYGYTF
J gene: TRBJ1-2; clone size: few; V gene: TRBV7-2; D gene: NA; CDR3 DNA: TGTGCCAGCAGCTTAATTCGGGGGCTTTATGGCTACACCTTC; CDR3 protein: CASSLIRGLYGYTF
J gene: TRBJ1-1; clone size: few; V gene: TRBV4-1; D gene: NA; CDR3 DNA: TGCGCCAGCAGCCAAGACACTCGATACACTGAAGCTTTCTTT; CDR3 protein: CASSQDTRYTEAFF
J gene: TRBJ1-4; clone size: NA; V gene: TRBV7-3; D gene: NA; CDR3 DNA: TGTGCCAGCAGCTTAAAAGACAGTCACAATGAAAAACTGTTTTTT; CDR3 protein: CASSLKDSHNEKLFF
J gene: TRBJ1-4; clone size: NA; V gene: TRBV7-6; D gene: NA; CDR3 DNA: TGTGCCAGCAGCTTAGTAGGGGGGCAGGAAAAACTGTTTTTT; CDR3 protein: CASSLVGGQEKLFF
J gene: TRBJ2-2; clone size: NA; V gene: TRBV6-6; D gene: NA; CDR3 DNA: TGTGCGGCGGGGCGGAACACCGGGGAGCTGTTTTTT; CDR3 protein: CAAGRNTGELFF
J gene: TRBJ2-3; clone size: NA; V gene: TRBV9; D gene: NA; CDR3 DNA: TGTGCCAGCAGCGTTGTGACTAGCAGGGGGCCGAGAGATACGCAGTATTTT; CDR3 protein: CASSVVTSRGPRDTQYF
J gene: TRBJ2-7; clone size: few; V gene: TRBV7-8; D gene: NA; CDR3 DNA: TGTGCCAGCAGCCGATACGGACGCTGGACGGAGTTCTACGAGCAGTACTTC; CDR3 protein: CASSRYGRWTEFYEQYF
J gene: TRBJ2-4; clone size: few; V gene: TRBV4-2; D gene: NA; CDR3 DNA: TGTGCCAGCAGCCTCGGGAAGGGGAACATTCAGTACTTC; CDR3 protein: CASSLGKGNIQYF
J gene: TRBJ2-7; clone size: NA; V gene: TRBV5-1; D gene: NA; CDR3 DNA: TGCGCCAGCAAATCATCGGGACTGACGCGGCCCATGGACTTC; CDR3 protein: CASKSSGLTRPMDF
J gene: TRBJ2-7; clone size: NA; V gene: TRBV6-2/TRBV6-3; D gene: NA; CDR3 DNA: TGTGCCAGCAGCGCAACCTCTACGTCCTTCCTCTACGAGCAGTACTTC; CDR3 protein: CASSATSTSFLYEQYF
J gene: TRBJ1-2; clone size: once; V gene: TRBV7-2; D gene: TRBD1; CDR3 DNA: TGTGCCAGCAGCACCCCCCGGGGGACAGGGTATGGCTACACCTTC; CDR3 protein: CASSTPRGTGYGYTF
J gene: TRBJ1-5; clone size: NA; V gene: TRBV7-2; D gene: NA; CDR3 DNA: TGTGCCAGCAGCTTAGGGGTATTCGATCTGGCCCAGCATTTT; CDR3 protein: CASSLGVFDLAQHF
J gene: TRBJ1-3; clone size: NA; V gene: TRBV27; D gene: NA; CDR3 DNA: TGTGCCAGCAGTATACAGGAGTACTCTGGAAACACCATATATTTT; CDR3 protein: CASSIQEYSGNTIYF
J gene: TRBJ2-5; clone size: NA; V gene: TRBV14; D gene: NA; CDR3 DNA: TGTGCCAGCAGCCAAGATTACGGGTACCAAGAGACCCAGTACTTC; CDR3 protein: CASSQDYGYQETQYF
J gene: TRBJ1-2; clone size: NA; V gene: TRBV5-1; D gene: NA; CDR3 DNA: TGCGCCAGCAGCTTGTTTCCAGATAACTATGGCTACACCTTC; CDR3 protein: CASSLFPDNYGYTF
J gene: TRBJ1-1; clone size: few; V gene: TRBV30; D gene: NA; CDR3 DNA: TGTGCCTGGAGGACTTGGGGTGAAGCTTTCTTT; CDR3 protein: CAWRTWGEAFF
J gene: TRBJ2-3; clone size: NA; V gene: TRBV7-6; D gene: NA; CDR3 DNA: TGTGCCAGCAGCTTAGGGCAGGGGGGGGCAGATACGCAGTATTTT; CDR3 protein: CASSLGQGGADTQYF
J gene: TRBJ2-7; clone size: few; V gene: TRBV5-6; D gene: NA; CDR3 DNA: TGTGCCAGCAGCTTGGGTAGGGGCCGATGGCAATACTTC; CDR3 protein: CASSLGRGRWQYF